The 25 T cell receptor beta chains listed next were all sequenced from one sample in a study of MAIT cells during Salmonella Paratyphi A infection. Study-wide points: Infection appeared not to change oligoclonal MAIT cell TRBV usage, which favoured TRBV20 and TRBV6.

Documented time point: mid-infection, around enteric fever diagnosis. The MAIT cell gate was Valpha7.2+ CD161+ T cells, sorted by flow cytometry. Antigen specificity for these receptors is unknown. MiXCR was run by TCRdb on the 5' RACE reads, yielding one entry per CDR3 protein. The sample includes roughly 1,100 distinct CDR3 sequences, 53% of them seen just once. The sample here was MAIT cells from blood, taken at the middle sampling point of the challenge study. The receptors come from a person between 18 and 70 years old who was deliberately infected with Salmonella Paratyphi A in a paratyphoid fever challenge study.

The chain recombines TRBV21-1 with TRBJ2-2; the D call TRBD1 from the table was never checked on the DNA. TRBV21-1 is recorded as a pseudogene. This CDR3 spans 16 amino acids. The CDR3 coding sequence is TGTGCCAGCAGCAGTGCCGGGACAGGGGACACCGGGGAGCTGTTTTTT. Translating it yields CASSSAGTGDTGELFF.

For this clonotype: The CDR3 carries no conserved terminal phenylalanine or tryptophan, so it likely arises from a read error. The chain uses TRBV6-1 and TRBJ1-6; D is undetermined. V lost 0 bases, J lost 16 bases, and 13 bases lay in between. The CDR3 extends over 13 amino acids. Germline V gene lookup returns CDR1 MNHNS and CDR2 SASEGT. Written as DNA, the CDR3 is TGTGCCAGCAGTGAAGCGGAGAATTCACATCTCCACTTG. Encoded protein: CASSEAENSHLHL.

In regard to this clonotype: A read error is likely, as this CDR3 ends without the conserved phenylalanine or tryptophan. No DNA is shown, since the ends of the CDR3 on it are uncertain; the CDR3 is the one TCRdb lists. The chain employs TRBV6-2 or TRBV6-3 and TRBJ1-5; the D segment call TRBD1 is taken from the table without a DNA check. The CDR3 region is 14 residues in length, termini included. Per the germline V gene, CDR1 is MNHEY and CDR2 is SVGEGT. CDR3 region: CASSWDREKKKKKG.

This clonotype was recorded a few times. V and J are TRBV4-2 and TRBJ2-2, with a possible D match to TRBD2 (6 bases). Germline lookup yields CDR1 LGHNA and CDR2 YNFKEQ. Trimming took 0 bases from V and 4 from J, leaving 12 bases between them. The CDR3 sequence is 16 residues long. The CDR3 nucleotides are TGTGCCAGCAGCCAAGATCTTGGGACTGCCACCGGGGAGCTGTTTTTT. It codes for CASSQDLGTATGELFF.

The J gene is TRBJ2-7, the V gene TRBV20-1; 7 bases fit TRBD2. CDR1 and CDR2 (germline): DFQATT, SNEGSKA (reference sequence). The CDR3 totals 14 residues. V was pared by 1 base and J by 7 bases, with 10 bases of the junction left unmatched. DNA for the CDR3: TGCAGTGCTAGAGGGGGAGGGGACGTTGGGGAGCAGTACTTC. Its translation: CSARGGGDVGEQYF.

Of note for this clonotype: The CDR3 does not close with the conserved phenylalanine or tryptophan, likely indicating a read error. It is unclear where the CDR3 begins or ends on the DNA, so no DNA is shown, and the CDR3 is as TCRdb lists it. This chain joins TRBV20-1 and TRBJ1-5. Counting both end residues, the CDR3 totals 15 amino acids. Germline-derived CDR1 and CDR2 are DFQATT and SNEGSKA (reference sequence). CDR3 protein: CSSQQVKGGKKKKKG.

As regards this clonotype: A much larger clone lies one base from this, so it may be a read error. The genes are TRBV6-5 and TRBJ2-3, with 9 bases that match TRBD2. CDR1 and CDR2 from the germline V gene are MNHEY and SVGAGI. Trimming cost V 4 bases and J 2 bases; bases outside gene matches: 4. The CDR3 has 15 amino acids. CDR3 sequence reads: CASSFSSGTTDTQYF. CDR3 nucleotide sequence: TGTGCCAGCAGTTTCTCTAGCGGGACCACAGATACGCAGTATTTT.

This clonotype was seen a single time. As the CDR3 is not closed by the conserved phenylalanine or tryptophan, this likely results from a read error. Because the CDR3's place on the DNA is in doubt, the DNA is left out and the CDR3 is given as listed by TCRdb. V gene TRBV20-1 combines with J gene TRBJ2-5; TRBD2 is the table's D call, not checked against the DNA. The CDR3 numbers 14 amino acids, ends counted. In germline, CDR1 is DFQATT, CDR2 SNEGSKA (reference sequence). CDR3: CSARAGLDQEKKEG.

The CDR3 loop is CSARDGGDVETQYF. CDR3 sequence (DNA): TGCAGTGCTAGAGATGGGGGAGACGTGGAGACCCAGTACTTC. The gene calls are TRBV20-1 and TRBJ2-5; D is perhaps TRBD1 or TRBD2 (5 bases each). CDR1 DFQATT and CDR2 SNEGSKA come from the germline V gene (reference sequence). There are 14 residues in the CDR3. V was cut by 0 bases and J by 5 bases, with 13 bases left in between.

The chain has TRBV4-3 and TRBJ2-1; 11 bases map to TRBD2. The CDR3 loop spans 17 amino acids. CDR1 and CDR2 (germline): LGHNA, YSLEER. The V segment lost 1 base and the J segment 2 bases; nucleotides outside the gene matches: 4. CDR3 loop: CASSQGGLAEPYNEQFF. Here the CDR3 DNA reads TGCGCCAGCAGCCAAGGGGGACTAGCGGAGCCCTACAATGAGCAGTTCTTC.

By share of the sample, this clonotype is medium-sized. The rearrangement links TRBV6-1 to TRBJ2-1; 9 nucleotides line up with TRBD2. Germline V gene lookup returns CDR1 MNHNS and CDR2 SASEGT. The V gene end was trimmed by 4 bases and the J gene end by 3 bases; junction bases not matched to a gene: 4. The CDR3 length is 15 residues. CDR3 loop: CASSVEAGGYNEQFF. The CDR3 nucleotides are TGTGCCAGCAGTGTTGAAGCGGGGGGCTACAATGAGCAGTTCTTC.

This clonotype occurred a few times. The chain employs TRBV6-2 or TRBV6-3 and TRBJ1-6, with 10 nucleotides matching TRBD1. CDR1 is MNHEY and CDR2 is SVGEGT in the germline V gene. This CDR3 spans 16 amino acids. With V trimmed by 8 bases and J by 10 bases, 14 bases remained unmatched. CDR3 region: CASGHSGTGEESPLHF. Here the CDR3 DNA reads TGTGCCAGCGGACACTCCGGGACAGGGGAAGAGTCACCCCTCCACTTT.

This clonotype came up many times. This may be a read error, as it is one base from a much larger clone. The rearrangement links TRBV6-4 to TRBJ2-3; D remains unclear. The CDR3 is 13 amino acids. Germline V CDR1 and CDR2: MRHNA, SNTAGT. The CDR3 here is CASSARSTDPQYF. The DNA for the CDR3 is TGTGCCAGCAGTGCTCGCAGCACAGATCCGCAGTATTTT.

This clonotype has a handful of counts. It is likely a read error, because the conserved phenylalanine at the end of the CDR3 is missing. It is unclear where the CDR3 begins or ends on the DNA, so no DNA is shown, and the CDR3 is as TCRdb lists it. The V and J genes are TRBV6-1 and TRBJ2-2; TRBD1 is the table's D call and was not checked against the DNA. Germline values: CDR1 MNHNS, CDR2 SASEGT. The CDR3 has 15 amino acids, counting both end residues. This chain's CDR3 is CASSAGTGDTGERGG.

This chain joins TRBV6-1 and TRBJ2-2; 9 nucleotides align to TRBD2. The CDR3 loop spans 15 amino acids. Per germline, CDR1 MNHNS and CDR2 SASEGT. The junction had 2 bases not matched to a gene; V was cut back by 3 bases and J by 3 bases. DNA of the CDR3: TGTGCCAGCAGTGATTTAGCGGGAGACACCGGGGAGCTGTTTTTT. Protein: CASSDLAGDTGELFF.

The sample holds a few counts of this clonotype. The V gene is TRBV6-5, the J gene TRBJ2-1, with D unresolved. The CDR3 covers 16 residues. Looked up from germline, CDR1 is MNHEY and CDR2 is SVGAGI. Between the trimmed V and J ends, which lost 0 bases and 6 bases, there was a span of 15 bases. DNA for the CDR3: TGTGCCAGCAGTTACTCGACCGATCTCAGAGGCAATGAGCAGTTCTTC. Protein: CASSYSTDLRGNEQFF.

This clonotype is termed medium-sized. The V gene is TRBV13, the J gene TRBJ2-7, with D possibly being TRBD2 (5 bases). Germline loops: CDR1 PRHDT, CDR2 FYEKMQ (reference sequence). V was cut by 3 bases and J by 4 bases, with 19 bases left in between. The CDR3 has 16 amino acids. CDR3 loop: CASSFNSDGGSYEQYF. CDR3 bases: TGTGCCAGCAGCTTCAATTCAGATGGCGGGTCTTACGAGCAGTACTTC.

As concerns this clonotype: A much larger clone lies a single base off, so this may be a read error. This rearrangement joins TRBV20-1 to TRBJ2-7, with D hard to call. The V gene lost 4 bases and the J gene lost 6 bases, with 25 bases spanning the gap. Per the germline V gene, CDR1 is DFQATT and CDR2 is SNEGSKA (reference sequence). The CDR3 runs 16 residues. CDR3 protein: CSATQSDSWESGEQYF. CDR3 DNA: TGCAGTGCTACCCAAAGCGACTCTTGGGAATCGGGCGAGCAGTACTTC.

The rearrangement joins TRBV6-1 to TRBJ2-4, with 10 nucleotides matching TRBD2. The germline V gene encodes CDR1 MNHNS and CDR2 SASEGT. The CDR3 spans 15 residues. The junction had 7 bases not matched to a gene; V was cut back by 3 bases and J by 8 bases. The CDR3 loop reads CASSDLAGDRDIQYF. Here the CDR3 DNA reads TGTGCCAGCAGTGACCTAGCGGGAGATAGGGACATTCAGTACTTC.

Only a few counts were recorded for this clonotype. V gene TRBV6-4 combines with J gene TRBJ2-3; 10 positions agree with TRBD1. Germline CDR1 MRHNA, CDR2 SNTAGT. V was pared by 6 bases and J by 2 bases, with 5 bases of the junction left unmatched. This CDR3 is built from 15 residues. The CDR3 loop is CASSLGTGATDTQYF. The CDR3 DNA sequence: TGTGCCAGCAGCCTAGGGACAGGGGCCACAGATACGCAGTATTTT.

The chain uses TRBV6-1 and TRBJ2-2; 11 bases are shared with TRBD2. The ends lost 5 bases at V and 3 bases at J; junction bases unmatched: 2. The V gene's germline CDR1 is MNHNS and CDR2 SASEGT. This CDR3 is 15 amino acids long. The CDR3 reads CASSFSGGDTGELFF. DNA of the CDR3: TGTGCCAGCAGTTTTAGCGGGGGGGACACCGGGGAGCTGTTTTTT.

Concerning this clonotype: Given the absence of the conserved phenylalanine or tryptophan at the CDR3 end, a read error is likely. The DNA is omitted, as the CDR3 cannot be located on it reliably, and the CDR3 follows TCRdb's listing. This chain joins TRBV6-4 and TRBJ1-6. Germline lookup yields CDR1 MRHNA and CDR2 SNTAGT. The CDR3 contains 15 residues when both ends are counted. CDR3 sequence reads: CASSDSADGNSPIHG.

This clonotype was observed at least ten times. CDR3 DNA sequence: TGCGCCAGCAGCCAATTGATCGGCGAGATCTCCTACGAGCAGTACTTC. It translates to CASSQLIGEISYEQYF. V gene TRBV4-3 combines with J gene TRBJ2-7; D uncertain. Germline V gene sequence: CDR1 LGHNA, CDR2 YSLEER. The CDR3 runs 16 residues. The V end was cut by 2 bases, the J end by 0 bases, with 14 bases between.

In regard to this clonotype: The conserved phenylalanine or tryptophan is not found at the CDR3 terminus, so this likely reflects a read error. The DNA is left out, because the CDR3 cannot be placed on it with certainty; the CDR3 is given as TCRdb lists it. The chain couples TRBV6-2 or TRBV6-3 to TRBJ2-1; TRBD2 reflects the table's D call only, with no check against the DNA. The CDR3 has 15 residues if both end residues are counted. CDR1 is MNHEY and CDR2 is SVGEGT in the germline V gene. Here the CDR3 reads CASSNSLAGGNEQLG.

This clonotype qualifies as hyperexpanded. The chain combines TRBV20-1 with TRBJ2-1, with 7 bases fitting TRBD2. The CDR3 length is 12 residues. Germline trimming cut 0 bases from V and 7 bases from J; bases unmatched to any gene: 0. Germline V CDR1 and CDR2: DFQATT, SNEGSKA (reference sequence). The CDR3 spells CSARERENEQFF. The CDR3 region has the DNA TGCAGTGCTAGAGAGCGGGAGAATGAGCAGTTCTTC.